This TCR beta chain was sequenced for a study of glioma-infiltrating T cells. Study results and limitations: CDR3 overlap between tissue and blood was very small. Tissue-blood divergence was below expectation in non-neoplastic patients, above in gliomas.

Note on this clonotype: Its antigen is unidentified.

TCR alpha and beta CDR3 regions were amplified from RNA using iRepertoire nested multiplex PCR. For one-step reverse transcription and amplification, about 90-400 ng of tissue mRNA or PBMC total RNA was used. TCRdb re-derived calls from the multiplex PCR reads in MiXCR, one entry per CDR3 protein. Of approximately 40,000 distinct CDR3 sequences in the sample, 20% to 25% are singletons; the top ten hold more than 5.5%. This CDR3 is built from 13 residues. Trimming took off 6 bases at V and 2 bases at J, with 9 bases between the two ends. Germline V gene lookup returns CDR1 MNHNS and CDR2 SASEGT. The clonotype originates from a human donor with low-grade glioma or glioblastoma, undergoing nonglioma brain surgery, or in good health (not recorded which). V usage is TRBV6-1 and J usage is TRBJ2-3, with D possibly TRBD1 on 5 matching bases. Sequenced material: glioma tissue, nonneoplastic brain tissue, or PBMCs (not recorded which). The CDR3 DNA reads as TGTGCCAGCAGGGGGCTAAACACAGATACGCAGTATTTT. Its protein product is CASRGLNTDTQYF.